The rows below give T cell receptor beta chains drawn from one sample of a study of response to subunit inactivated influenza vaccine. TCRdb called the RT-PCR reads again in MiXCR, with one record for every CDR3 protein. Among hundreds of thousands of distinct CDR3 sequences listed, under 20% were seen once. The input for sequencing was PBMCs from blood, taken 4 to 6 days after vaccination. These TCRs come from a man aged 50-59 years who received an inactivated influenza vaccine. The CDR3 runs from the conserved cysteine through the conserved F or W. Each record gives: V gene, CDR3 protein.

V gene: TRBV20-1; CDR3 protein: CSARATGHNSPLHF
V gene: TRBV9; CDR3 protein: CASSRWVAGLETQYF
V gene: TRBV6-1; CDR3 protein: CASSETTRSPLHF
V gene: TRBV20-1; CDR3 protein: CSARRPNAAPNEQYF
V gene: TRBV12-3/TRBV12-4; CDR3 protein: CASSFGQGGSQPQHF
V gene: TRBV29-1; CDR3 protein: CSVDMTSGGNTQYF
V gene: TRBV7-2; CDR3 protein: CASSYGTGGGNIQYF
V gene: TRBV3-1; CDR3 protein: CASSHLAGGSDTQYF
V gene: TRBV9; CDR3 protein: CASSVDGGLGYEQYF
V gene: TRBV10-3; CDR3 protein: CAISESQPITYGQYF
V gene: TRBV6-5; CDR3 protein: CASSYFRDYQPQHF
V gene: TRBV7-6; CDR3 protein: CASSRLAGIYEQYF
V gene: TRBV15; CDR3 protein: CAPGGTLYNEQFF
V gene: TRBV19; CDR3 protein: CASRPGRGESTGELFF
V gene: TRBV20-1; CDR3 protein: CSASTNEAFF
V gene: TRBV5-6; CDR3 protein: CASSSLLQVGGLNTEAFF
V gene: TRBV7-6; CDR3 protein: CASNPGTANSPLHF
V gene: TRBV12-3/TRBV12-4; CDR3 protein: CASSSGYYGYTF
V gene: TRBV6-2/TRBV6-3; CDR3 protein: CASNGPSDGSPPFFEANVLTF
V gene: TRBV6-1; CDR3 protein: CASSDLTGTGNPYEQYF
V gene: TRBV4-2; CDR3 protein: CASSQETGRAGELFF
V gene: TRBV5-1; CDR3 protein: CASSLEGDYGYTF